This TCR beta chain was documented in a study of blood T cells in healthy people across ages. A second about 7 to 12 cycle PCR used barcoded and J-beta primers. TCRdb analysed the 5' RACE reads with MiXCR anew, one entry per CDR3 protein. The sample has around 1.5 million distinct CDR3 sequences; 42% are singletons. There were at least 6 micrograms of total RNA extracted from every sample. With 0 bases clipped from V and 2 bases from J, the junction kept 23 bases outside the gene matches. CDR3 length: 22 residues. CDR1 is MGHRA, CDR2 YSYEKL, per germline. The chain recombines TRBV4-1 with TRBJ1-1; 8 bases are shared with TRBD1. Material for sequencing was blood. The TCR comes from a woman between 18 and 29 years old in good health. The CDR3 coding sequence is TGCGCCAGCAGCCAAGACTTAAACAATATCAGGGGGCTGGGCGCCGCTAACACTGAAGCTTTCTTT. It codes for CASSQDLNNIRGLGAANTEAFF.